The 26 T cell receptor beta chains given below trace back to one sample, sequenced in a study of cytomegalovirus exposure and HLA in healthy donors. PCR primers comprised 60 Vbeta and 13 Jbeta primers. The method was immunoSEQ multiplex PCR; TCRdb's version includes in-frame clones alone and lacks a portion of them. The sample has fewer than 200,000 clones; around 79% are singletons. Sequencing was carried out using PBMCs. Every receptor here comes from a woman aged 45-59 years in good health and CMV-seropositive.

The chain carries TRBV6-5 and TRBJ2-5; 8 nucleotides agree with TRBD1. The ends lost 6 bases at V and 5 bases at J; junction bases unmatched: 8. Germline CDR1 is MNHEY and CDR2 is SVGAGI. The CDR3 has 14 residues. The CDR3 DNA reads TGTGCCAGCAGCCCCCCAGGGGGCTGGGAGACCCAGTACTTC. The encoded protein is CASSPPGGWETQYF.

In this sample, this clone turned up a few times. The chain joins TRBV6-6 to TRBJ1-3; 7 positions agree with TRBD1. Germline CDR1 reads MNHNY; CDR2 reads SVGAGI (reference sequence). CDR3 length: 16 amino acids. Trimming took 0 bases from V and 0 from J; bases not matched to a gene: 2. In nucleotides, the CDR3 is TGTGCCAGCAGTTACTCAGGGGGCAACTCTGGAAACACCATATATTTT. It codes for CASSYSGGNSGNTIYF.

This clone was found once. V gene TRBV4-2 combines with J gene TRBJ2-2; possibly TRBD1 for D (5 bases). The V gene lost 0 bases and the J gene lost 0 bases, with 14 bases spanning the gap. This CDR3 has 18 residues. The germline V gene encodes CDR1 LGHNA and CDR2 YNFKEQ. The DNA for the CDR3 is TGTGCCAGCAGCCAAGATCCGTCTTGGGGCGCGAACACCGGGGAGCTGTTTTTT. Protein: CASSQDPSWGANTGELFF.

The J gene is TRBJ2-7, the V gene TRBV19, with 10 nucleotides matching TRBD1. The CDR3 loop spans 16 amino acids. The germline V gene encodes CDR1 LNHDA and CDR2 SQIVND (reference sequence). The J segment lost 5 bases and the V segment lost 4 bases, leaving 11 bases of the junction unmatched. DNA for the CDR3: TGTGCCAGTAGTACATACCGGGACAGGGGCCTAAACGAGCAGTACTTC. It translates to CASSTYRDRGLNEQYF.

This clone appeared a single time. The V gene is TRBV12-5, the J gene TRBJ2-7, with 8 positions matching TRBD1. The CDR3 is 15 residues long. V shed 4 bases and J 2 bases; nucleotides not matched to a gene: 7. The V gene's germline CDR1 is LGHNT and CDR2 FRNRAP. CDR3 sequence (DNA): TGTGCTAGTGGTTCCGGACAGGGCACACCCTACGAGCAGTACTTC. Amino acid sequence: CASGSGQGTPYEQYF.

V is TRBV4-3 and J is TRBJ2-5; D perhaps matches TRBD2 (5 bases). The ends were cut back, 4 bases at V and 2 bases at J, with 17 bases in the middle. This CDR3 is 16 amino acids long. Germline V lookup: CDR1 LGHNA, CDR2 YSLEER. The chain's CDR3 is CASSLGELVWQETQYF. CDR3 sequence (DNA): TGCGCCAGCAGCCTCGGGGAGCTGGTGTGGCAAGAGACCCAGTACTTC.

The J gene is TRBJ2-2, the V gene TRBV27; a weak D match, TRBD1 (6 bases). V dropped 0 bases and J dropped 5 bases, with 10 bases sitting between them. CDR1 and CDR2 (germline): MNHEY, SMNVEV (reference sequence). This CDR3 region has 15 residues. The CDR3 region has the DNA TGTGCCAGCAGTTTATCACAGGGAAGGACCGGGGAGCTGTTTTTT. Protein product: CASSLSQGRTGELFF.

The CDR3 DNA reads TGTGCCAGCAGCTTAGGGACAGGGAGGGAGCAGTACTTC. It translates to CASSLGTGREQYF. The chain employs TRBV13 and TRBJ2-7; perhaps TRBD1 as D (7 bases). Per the germline V gene, CDR1 is PRHDT and CDR2 is FYEKMQ (reference sequence). V lost 0 bases, J lost 7 bases, and 10 bases lay in between. The CDR3 has 13 residues.

This chain links TRBV28 with TRBJ2-1; 12 bases are a match to TRBD2. The germline gives CDR1 MDHEN, CDR2 SYDVKM. The CDR3 has 15 amino acids. The V and J ends lost 6 bases and 15 bases, in that order; junction bases with no gene match: 15. The CDR3 sequence: CASSSTSGGPRGPFF. CDR3 nucleotides: TGTGCCAGCAGCTCCACTAGCGGGGGGCCCAGAGGACCGTTCTTC.

V and J are TRBV6-6 and TRBJ1-2; D is perhaps TRBD1 (6 bases). CDR1 and CDR2 (germline): MNHNY, SVGAGI (reference sequence). The length of the CDR3 is 13 residues. Trimming stripped 3 bases from V and 8 bases from J, with 13 bases between. DNA of the CDR3: TGTGCCAGCAGTTATGGGGGGGCGCAGGGCTACACCTTC. Translated: CASSYGGAQGYTF.

This rearrangement joins TRBV6-1 to TRBJ1-6; 8 bases are shared with TRBD1. Germline lookup yields CDR1 MNHNS and CDR2 SASEGT. The CDR3 length is 13 residues. V lost 4 bases, J lost 9 bases, and 2 bases stayed unmatched. This CDR3 reads CASSGTGGSPLHF. In DNA, the CDR3 is TGTGCCAGCAGTGGAACAGGGGGTTCACCCCTCCACTTT.

This clone was seen once. This chain links TRBV6-6 with TRBJ2-1, with TRBD1 as a possible D gene (6 bases). V lost 7 bases to trimming and J lost 2 bases, with 9 bases between them. The germline V gene encodes CDR1 MNHNY and CDR2 SVGAGI (reference sequence). This CDR3 is 13 amino acids long. CDR3 DNA: TGTGCCAGCACTAGGGACACCTACAATGAGCAGTTCTTC. The encoded protein is CASTRDTYNEQFF.

Concerning this clone itself: The sample has other DNA sequences that encode this CDR3 too. This rearrangement joins TRBV5-6 to TRBJ2-5, with 10 positions matching TRBD1. This CDR3 region has 14 residues. Germline CDR1 SGHDT, CDR2 YYEEEE. The V and J ends lost 4 bases and 5 bases, in that order; junction bases with no gene match: 5. The CDR3 DNA is TGTGCCAGCAGCCCGAGGACAGGGGGGGAGACCCAGTACTTC. Translated, it gives CASSPRTGGETQYF.

This sequence joins TRBV9 and TRBJ2-1, with 13 bases identical to TRBD2. The J segment lost 9 bases and the V segment lost 6 bases, leaving 9 bases of the junction unmatched. Germline CDR1 reads SGDLS; CDR2 reads YYNGEE. The CDR3 length is 15 residues. The CDR3, as DNA: TGTGCCAGCAACTCAGGTGGGACTAGCGGGGCTGAGCAGTTCTTC. As protein: CASNSGGTSGAEQFF. The entire variable domain, with the rest obtained from reference TRBV9 and TRBJ2-1, is as follows: DSGVTQTPKHLITATGQRVTLRCSPRSGDLSVYWYQQSLDQGLQFLIQYYNGEERAKGNILERFSAQQFPDLHSELNLSSLELGDSALYFCASNSGGTSGAEQFFGPGTRLTVL.

This chain links TRBV2 with TRBJ1-1; TRBD1 is a possible D gene (6 bases). This CDR3 is built from 15 residues. V shed 6 bases and J shed 0 bases, with 14 bases lying between them. Germline V CDR1 and CDR2: SNHLY, FYNNEI. CDR3 nucleotide sequence: TGTGCCAGCAGACCTCAACAGGGAGTGAACACTGAAGCTTTCTTT. Translating gives CASRPQQGVNTEAFF.

This clone was counted between two and nine times. The rearrangement uses TRBV30 and TRBJ1-1, with a tentative D call TRBD1 (5 bases). Looked up from germline, CDR1 is GTSNPN and CDR2 is SVGIG (reference sequence). This CDR3 has 12 amino acids. This chain's CDR3 is CDKDTDNTEAFF. The CDR3 coding sequence is TGTGATAAGGACACGGATAACACTGAAGCTTTCTTT.

The chain combines TRBV19 with TRBJ2-1; tentative D call: TRBD1 (6 bases). The CDR3 covers 15 residues. The V end lost 3 bases, the J end lost 0 bases, and 9 bases lay between the germline ends. Looked up from germline, CDR1 is LNHDA and CDR2 is SQIVND (reference sequence). The CDR3 sequence is CASSIRGSSYNEQFF. In DNA, the CDR3 is TGTGCCAGTAGTATCAGGGGTTCCTCCTACAATGAGCAGTTCTTC.

The chain uses TRBV11-2 and TRBJ2-7, with 12 bases aligning to TRBD2. J gave up 6 bases and V 0 bases, and 3 bases lay outside the gene matches. Germline assignment: CDR1 SGHAT and CDR2 FQNNGV. This CDR3 spans 15 amino acids. CDR3 sequence: CASSLDRTSGTEQYF. DNA for the CDR3: TGTGCCAGCAGCTTAGATCGGACTAGCGGGACCGAGCAGTACTTC. The entire variable domain, with the rest obtained from reference TRBV11-2 and TRBJ2-7, is as follows: EAGVAQSPRYKIIEKRQSVAFWCNPISGHATLYWYQQILGQGPKLLIQFQNNGVVDDSQLPKDRFSAERLKGVDSTLKIQPAKLEDSAVYLCASSLDRTSGTEQYFGPGTRLTVT.

This clone was detected only a few times. The chain employs TRBV27 and TRBJ2-3; 8 bases align to TRBD2. The CDR3 extends over 15 amino acids. The V and J ends lost 2 bases and 2 bases, in that order; junction bases with no gene match: 3. Germline lookup yields CDR1 MNHEY and CDR2 SMNVEV (reference sequence). The DNA for the CDR3 is TGTGCCAGCAGTTTAAGCGGGAGAAACACAGATACGCAGTATTTT. Its protein product is CASSLSGRNTDTQYF.

V gene TRBV5-4 combines with J gene TRBJ2-5, with 9 nucleotides matching TRBD2. The V gene end was trimmed by 4 bases and the J gene end by 5 bases; junction bases not matched to a gene: 12. The CDR3 loop spans 16 amino acids. Germline-derived CDR1 and CDR2 are SGHNT and YYREEE (reference sequence). CDR3 sequence: CASSPLAGDSAETQYF. The DNA of the CDR3 is TGTGCCAGCAGCCCACTAGCGGGCGACTCCGCGGAGACCCAGTACTTC. The whole variable domain, filled in from reference TRBV5-4 and TRBJ2-5, reads ETGVTQSPTHLIKTRGQQVTLRCSSQSGHNTVSWYQQALGQGPQFIFQYYREEENGRGNFPPRFSGLQFPNYSSELNVNALELDDSALYLCASSPLAGDSAETQYFGPGTRLLVL.

V gene TRBV7-2 combines with J gene TRBJ2-7; TRBD1 is a possible D gene (5 bases). CDR3 size: 14 residues. The V end was cut by 7 bases, the J end by 4 bases, with 17 bases between. The germline V gene encodes CDR1 SGHTA and CDR2 FQGNSA. The CDR3 DNA is TGTGCCAGCACCCTAAGTACAGGAGATTACGAGCAGTACTTC. Its translation is CASTLSTGDYEQYF.

The table lists this clone with a count of one. The sample contains more than one DNA sequence encoding this CDR3. The chain combines TRBV9 with TRBJ2-1, with D possibly matching TRBD1 (5 bases). This CDR3 contains 12 residues. Trimming pared 0 bases from V and 8 bases from J, leaving 6 bases between. Germline V gene lookup returns CDR1 SGDLS and CDR2 YYNGEE. CDR3 in amino acids: CASSVGGYEQFF. DNA for the CDR3: TGTGCCAGCAGCGTAGGGGGCTATGAGCAGTTCTTC.

The genes are TRBV28 and TRBJ2-5; D may be TRBD2 (5 bases). Germline V gene sequence: CDR1 MDHEN, CDR2 SYDVKM. This CDR3 spans 15 amino acids. Trimming stripped 5 bases from V and 4 bases from J, with 17 bases between. The CDR3 sequence: CASSEPSSEGETQYF. The CDR3 nucleotides read TGTGCCAGCAGTGAACCGTCTAGTGAGGGAGAGACCCAGTACTTC.

This sequence joins TRBV5-1 and TRBJ2-7; D call uncertain. Trimming took off 0 bases at V and 5 bases at J, with 6 bases between the two ends. The CDR3 has 12 residues. Per germline, CDR1 SGHRS and CDR2 YFSETQ. CDR3 bases: TGCGCCAGCAGCTTGGACAGAAACGAGCAGTACTTC. Translated: CASSLDRNEQYF. The variable domain in full, with the rest retrieved from reference TRBV5-1 and TRBJ2-7, is KAGVTQTPRYLIKTRGQQVTLSCSPISGHRSVSWYQQTPGQGLQFLFEYFSETQRNKGNFPGRFSGRQFSNSRSEMNVSTLELGDSALYLCASSLDRNEQYFGPGTRLTVT.

The chain carries TRBV29-1 and TRBJ1-1; TRBD1 agrees at 7 bases. The germline CDR1 and CDR2 sequences are SQVTM and ANQGSEA. Trimming at V came to 4 bases and at J to 6 bases, leaving 8 bases not matched to a gene. This CDR3 is built from 13 residues. The CDR3 loop is CSVGRGRGPEAFF. CDR3 sequence (DNA): TGCAGCGTTGGGAGGGGGCGCGGGCCTGAAGCTTTCTTT. The full variable domain, its missing parts supplied by reference TRBV29-1 and TRBJ1-1, is SAVISQKPSRDICQRGTSLTIQCQVDSQVTMMFWYRQQPGQSLTLIATANQGSEATYESGFVIDKFPISRPNLTFSTLTVSNMSPEDSSIYLCSVGRGRGPEAFFGQGTRLTVV.

The chain uses TRBV9 and TRBJ2-1, with TRBD1 identical over 8 bases. The CDR3 is made up of 14 amino acids. CDR1 is SGDLS and CDR2 is YYNGEE in the germline V gene. J was trimmed by 8 bases and V by 0 bases; bases with no gene match: 4. CDR3 in amino acids: CASSVVSQGDEQFF. Here the CDR3 DNA reads TGTGCCAGCAGCGTAGTCTCACAGGGGGATGAGCAGTTCTTC.